This record covers a single TCR beta chain. The antigen is not known. This specimen comes from a study of T cell responses to AZD1222 COVID-19 vaccine. Study conclusions and caveats: The donors showed a predominance of white British ancestry and of females, with possible underestimation of clonal diversity.

V gave up 2 bases and J gave up 0 bases, with 6 bases separating them. The germline V gene has CDR1 WNHNN and CDR2 SYGVQD (reference sequence). CDR3 size: 14 residues. TCRdb's copy holds only in-frame clones and misses some; the assay was immunoSEQ multiplex PCR. Among under 200,000 clones listed, roughly 93% were seen once. The sample here was peripheral blood, taken on day 0 of AZD1222 vaccination. The chain links TRBV10-1 to TRBJ2-3; D is unresolved. The sequence came from an adult in good health. For the CDR3, the DNA is TGCGCCAGCAGTGAGGCGCTTAGCACAGATACGCAGTATTTT. It specifies CASSEALSTDTQYF.